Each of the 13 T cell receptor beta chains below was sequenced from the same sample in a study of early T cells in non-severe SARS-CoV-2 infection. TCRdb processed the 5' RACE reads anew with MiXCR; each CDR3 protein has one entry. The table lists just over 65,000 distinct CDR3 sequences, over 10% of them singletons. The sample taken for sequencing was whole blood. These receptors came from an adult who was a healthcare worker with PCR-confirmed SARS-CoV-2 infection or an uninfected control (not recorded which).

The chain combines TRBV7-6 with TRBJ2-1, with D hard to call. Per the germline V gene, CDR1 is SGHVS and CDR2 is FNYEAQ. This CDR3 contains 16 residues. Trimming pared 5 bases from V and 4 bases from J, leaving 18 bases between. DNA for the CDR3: TGTGCCAGCAGCCTTCGAGGTGGACGGGTTTACAATGAGCAGTTCTTC. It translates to CASSLRGGRVYNEQFF.

CDR3 region: CASNRFHSGANVLTF. As DNA, the CDR3 is TGTGCCAGCAACAGGTTTCATTCTGGGGCCAACGTCCTGACTTTC. The chain has TRBV2 and TRBJ2-6; maybe TRBD1 (5 bases). The germline V and J ends were trimmed by 7 bases and 1 base, with 11 bases remaining between them. Germline assignment: CDR1 SNHLY and CDR2 FYNNEI. The CDR3 is 15 amino acids.

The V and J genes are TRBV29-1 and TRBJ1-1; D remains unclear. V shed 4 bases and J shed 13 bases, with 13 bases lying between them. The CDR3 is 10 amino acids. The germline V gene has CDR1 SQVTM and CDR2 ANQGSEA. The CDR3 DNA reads TGCAGCGTTGTACCGGGGAAGGGTTTCTTT. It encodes CSVVPGKGFF.

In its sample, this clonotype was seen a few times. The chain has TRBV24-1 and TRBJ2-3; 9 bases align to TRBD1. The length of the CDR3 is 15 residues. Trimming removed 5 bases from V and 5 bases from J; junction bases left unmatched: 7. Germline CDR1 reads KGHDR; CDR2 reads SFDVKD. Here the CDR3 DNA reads TGTGCCACCAGTGCTGCGGACAGGGGTGGAGATACGCAGTATTTT. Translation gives CATSAADRGGDTQYF.

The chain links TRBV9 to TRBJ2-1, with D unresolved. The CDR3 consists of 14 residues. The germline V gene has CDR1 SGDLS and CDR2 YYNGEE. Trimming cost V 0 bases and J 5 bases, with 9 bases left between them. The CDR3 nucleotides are TGTGCCAGCAGCGTAGGATGGCGGAACAATGAGCAGTTCTTC. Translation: CASSVGWRNNEQFF. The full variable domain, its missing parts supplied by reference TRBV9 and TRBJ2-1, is DSGVTQTPKHLITATGQRVTLRCSPRSGDLSVYWYQQSLDQGLQFLIQYYNGEERAKGNILERFSAQQFPDLHSELNLSSLELGDSALYFCASSVGWRNNEQFFGPGTRLTVL.

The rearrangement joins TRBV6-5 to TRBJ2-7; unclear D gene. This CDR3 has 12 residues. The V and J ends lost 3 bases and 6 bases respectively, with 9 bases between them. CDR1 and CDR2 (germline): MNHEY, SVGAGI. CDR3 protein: CASSYKLSEQYF. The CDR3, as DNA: TGTGCCAGCAGTTATAAGCTCTCCGAGCAGTACTTC.

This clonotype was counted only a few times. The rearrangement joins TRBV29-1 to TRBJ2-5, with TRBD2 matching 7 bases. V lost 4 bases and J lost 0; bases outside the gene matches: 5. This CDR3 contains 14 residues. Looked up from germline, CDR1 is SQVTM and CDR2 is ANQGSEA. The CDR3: CSVGSGVNQETQYF. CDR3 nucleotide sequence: TGCAGCGTTGGGAGCGGGGTCAACCAAGAGACCCAGTACTTC.

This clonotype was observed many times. CDR3 DNA: TGTGCCAGCAGTTCTCTTGTCTCTTATAGCAATCAGCCCCAGCATTTT. It is translated as CASSSLVSYSNQPQHF. The chain links TRBV7-2 to TRBJ1-5, with no clear D. Trimming took 6 bases from V and 0 from J, leaving 15 bases between them. This CDR3 contains 16 residues. Germline values: CDR1 SGHTA, CDR2 FQGNSA.

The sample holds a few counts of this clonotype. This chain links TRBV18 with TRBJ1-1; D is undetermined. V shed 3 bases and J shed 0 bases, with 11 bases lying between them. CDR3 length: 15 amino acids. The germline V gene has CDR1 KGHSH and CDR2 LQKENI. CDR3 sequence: CASSPQEFMNTEAFF. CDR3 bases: TGTGCCAGCTCACCCCAGGAATTCATGAACACTGAAGCTTTCTTT.

The CDR3 DNA is TGTGCCAGCAGCCCTTGGGGACAGGGAGAGACCCAGTACTTC. Amino acid sequence: CASSPWGQGETQYF. The rearrangement uses TRBV7-2 and TRBJ2-5; the match to TRBD1 covers 9 bases. Germline V CDR1 and CDR2: SGHTA, FQGNSA. After removal of 5 bases from V and 4 bases from J, the junction contained 5 bases not matched to a gene. This CDR3 has 14 amino acids.

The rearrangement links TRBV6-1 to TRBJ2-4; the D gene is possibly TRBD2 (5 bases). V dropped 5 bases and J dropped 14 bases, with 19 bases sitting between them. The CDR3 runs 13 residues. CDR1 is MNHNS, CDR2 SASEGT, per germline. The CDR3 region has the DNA TGTGCCAGCAGTAGGACGAGAGAGAGGGTGGAGTACTTC. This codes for CASSRTRERVEYF.

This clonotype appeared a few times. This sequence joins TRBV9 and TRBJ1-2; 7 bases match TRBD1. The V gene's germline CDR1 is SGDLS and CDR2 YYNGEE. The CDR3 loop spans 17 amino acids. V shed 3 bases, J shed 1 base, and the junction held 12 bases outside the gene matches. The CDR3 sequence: CASSAGDSPLLNYGYTF. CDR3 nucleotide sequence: TGTGCCAGCAGCGCCGGGGACAGCCCCCTCCTTAACTATGGCTACACCTTC.

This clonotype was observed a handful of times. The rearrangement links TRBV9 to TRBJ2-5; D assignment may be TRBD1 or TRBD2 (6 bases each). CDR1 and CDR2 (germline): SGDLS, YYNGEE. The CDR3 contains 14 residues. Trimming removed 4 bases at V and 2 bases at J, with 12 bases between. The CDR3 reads CASSIGGGQETQYF. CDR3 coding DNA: TGTGCCAGCAGCATAGGAGGGGGTCAAGAGACCCAGTACTTC.